This entry lists 15 T cell receptor beta chains sequenced from one sample in a study of shared clonotypes between healthy human individuals. Here immunoSEQ multiplex PCR was the method, and the copy in TCRdb shows in-frame clones only, minus some. In the table there are more than 500,000 clones, 85% to 95% of which are singletons. Terminally differentiated effector memory CD45RA+ cells were excluded by CCR7 positive selection of CD45RO-negative cells. Material for sequencing was naive CD8+ T cells sorted from blood. The receptor source for this set is a woman in her 30s in good health.

The CDR3 here is CASSLVSNRGTSGRAVSYNEQFF. The CDR3 bases are TGTGCCAGCAGCTTAGTGTCCAATCGTGGGACTAGCGGGAGGGCCGTTTCCTACAATGAGCAGTTCTTC. This chain connects TRBV13 to TRBJ2-1, with 16 bases identical to TRBD2. The trim removed 1 base at V and 1 base at J, leaving 16 bases unmatched. From germline, CDR1 is PRHDT and CDR2 FYEKMQ (reference sequence). The CDR3 covers 23 residues.

The genes are TRBV28 and TRBJ1-5; possibly TRBD1 for D (5 bases). Germline CDR1 MDHEN, CDR2 SYDVKM. Trimming cost V 7 bases and J 5 bases, with 15 bases left between them. The CDR3 length is 14 residues. The CDR3 region has the DNA TGTGCCAGCAACAGGCGTGGCGGCGATCAGCCCCAGCATTTT. As protein: CASNRRGGDQPQHF.

The genes are TRBV29-1 and TRBJ2-1; perhaps TRBD2 as D (6 bases). There are 14 residues in the CDR3. CDR1 and CDR2 (germline): SQVTM, ANQGSEA. V dropped 6 bases and J dropped 2 bases, with 14 bases sitting between them. The CDR3 region has the DNA TGCAGCGTCCTAGGGAGGATAACCTACAATGAGCAGTTCTTC. Encoded protein: CSVLGRITYNEQFF.

V gene TRBV9 combines with J gene TRBJ1-2, with D tentatively TRBD1 (5 bases). The ends were cut back, 3 bases at V and 3 bases at J, with 15 bases in the middle. The CDR3 length is 15 residues. Germline CDR1 reads SGDLS; CDR2 reads YYNGEE. The CDR3, as DNA: TGTGCCAGCAGCGGTGGAGGTGGGGCGTACTATGGCTACACCTTC. Amino acid sequence: CASSGGGGAYYGYTF.

The gene calls are TRBV28 and TRBJ1-5; D is possibly TRBD1 (6 bases). The length of the CDR3 is 13 residues. Trimming took off 7 bases at V and 4 bases at J, with 11 bases between the two ends. The V gene's germline CDR1 is MDHEN and CDR2 SYDVKM. CDR3 bases: TGTGCCAGCACCTCAACAGGGAATCAGCCCCAGCATTTT. Translated: CASTSTGNQPQHF. Using reference TRBV28 and TRBJ1-5 for the parts outside the CDR3, the full variable domain is DVKVTQSSRYLVKRTGEKVFLECVQDMDHENMFWYRQDPGLGLRLIYFSYDVKMKEKGDIPEGYSVSREKKERFSLILESASTNQTSMYLCASTSTGNQPQHFGDGTRLSIL.

The V and J genes are TRBV27 and TRBJ2-2; TRBD2 is a possible D gene (6 bases). Germline assignment: CDR1 MNHEY and CDR2 SMNVEV (reference sequence). The V gene lost 1 base and the J gene lost 6 bases, with 15 bases spanning the gap. CDR3 length: 16 amino acids. The CDR3 DNA sequence: TGTGCCAGCAGTTTATACAATCAGGGAGGTGCCGGGGAGCTGTTTTTT. Its protein product is CASSLYNQGGAGELFF.

The chain combines TRBV4-1 with TRBJ2-5, with 7 bases aligning to TRBD1. The J call is doubtful: the DNA matches TRBJ2-7 better. The CDR3 covers 14 residues. Germline V gives CDR1 MGHRA, CDR2 YSYEKL. CDR3 sequence (DNA): TGCGCCAGCAGCAGCACTGGGACAGCCTACGAGCAGTACTTC. Translation gives CASSSTGTAYEQYF.

The V call is TRBV5-5, the J call TRBJ1-5; TRBD1 matches 10 bases. The CDR3 extends over 16 amino acids. Per germline, CDR1 SGHKS and CDR2 YYEKEE (reference sequence). V shed 6 bases and J 2 bases; nucleotides not matched to a gene: 8. The CDR3 loop is CASTLTGGFGNQPQHF. The CDR3, as DNA: TGTGCCAGCACCCTGACAGGGGGCTTTGGCAATCAGCCCCAGCATTTT.

J is TRBJ1-2 and V is TRBV2, with D unresolved. Trimming pared 6 bases from V and 6 bases from J, leaving 14 bases between. Germline V gene data show CDR1 as SNHLY and CDR2 as FYNNEI. The CDR3 loop spans 13 amino acids. CDR3 in DNA: TGTGCCAGCAGCCGCGGGATTTTTGATGGCTACACCTTC. Translated, it gives CASSRGIFDGYTF.

V is TRBV2 and J is TRBJ1-4; TRBD1 matches 7 bases. This CDR3 has 18 amino acids. V shed 2 bases and J 4 bases; nucleotides not matched to a gene: 13. The V gene's germline CDR1 is SNHLY and CDR2 FYNNEI. CDR3 loop: CASSENDLGTELNEKLFF. CDR3 DNA: TGTGCCAGCAGTGAAAACGACTTGGGGACAGAACTTAATGAAAAACTGTTTTTT.

This chain uses TRBV9 with TRBJ2-1; D is possibly TRBD2 (6 bases). Germline V lookup: CDR1 SGDLS, CDR2 YYNGEE. The length of the CDR3 is 15 residues. V lost 3 bases and J lost 0, with 10 bases in between. The CDR3: CASSGSGTSYNEQFF. Here the CDR3 DNA reads TGTGCCAGCAGCGGTAGCGGAACCTCCTACAATGAGCAGTTCTTC.

This rearrangement joins TRBV27 to TRBJ1-5; 7 nucleotides line up with TRBD1. Trimming cost V 0 bases and J 3 bases; bases outside gene matches: 2. The germline V gene has CDR1 MNHEY and CDR2 SMNVEV (reference sequence). The CDR3 length is 15 residues. DNA for the CDR3: TGTGCCAGCAGTTTATCAGGGGGCCCCAATCAGCCCCAGCATTTT. Protein: CASSLSGGPNQPQHF.

This rearrangement joins TRBV4-2 to TRBJ2-3; D not certain. This CDR3 has 16 residues. CDR1 and CDR2 from the germline V gene are LGHNA and YNFKEQ. Between the trimmed V and J ends, which lost 6 bases and 1 base, there was a span of 17 bases. CDR3 in DNA: TGTGCCAGCAGACTCGTACTCGGCGGACGCACAGATACGCAGTATTTT. Residues: CASRLVLGGRTDTQYF.

The chain employs TRBV11-2 and TRBJ1-1; 9 bases are shared with TRBD1. The germline V gene has CDR1 SGHAT and CDR2 FQNNGV. The ends lost 4 bases at V and 1 base at J; junction bases unmatched: 4. The CDR3 extends over 15 amino acids. The CDR3 loop reads CASSYTTGGNTEAFF. The CDR3 DNA is TGTGCCAGCAGCTACACGACAGGGGGGAACACTGAAGCTTTCTTT.

The chain recombines TRBV27 with TRBJ2-1; 10 nucleotides match TRBD2. The CDR3 extends over 17 amino acids. Losses at the gene ends were 8 bases for V and 3 bases for J; bases not matched to a gene: 13. Looked up from germline, CDR1 is MNHEY and CDR2 is SMNVEV (reference sequence). The CDR3 nucleotides are TGTGCCAGCTCACACATATTGGAGCGGGAGGGCTACAATGAGCAGTTCTTC. It is translated as CASSHILEREGYNEQFF.